This T cell receptor (beta chain) stems from a study of cytomegalovirus exposure and HLA in healthy donors. Study as a whole: Caucasian-associated ancestry cluster membership applied to about four fifths of over 350 genotyped donors.

With regard to this clone: Its antigen is currently unknown.

V gave up 2 bases and J gave up 1 base, with 14 bases separating them. The CDR3 sequence is 17 residues long. The germline V gene encodes CDR1 MGHRA and CDR2 YSYEKL. 13 Jbeta primers and 60 Vbeta primers were used for the PCR. Produced via immunoSEQ multiplex PCR; TCRdb's table is partial and in-frame only. The sample has 200,000 to 250,000 clones, approximately 78% seen once. Findings and caveats of the study: The study recorded 164 TCR beta chains that were cytomegalovirus-associated. The number of N-insertions in an Asian-associated ancestry cluster was reportedly below the approximately 680-donor mean in a later analysis.

This chain joins TRBV4-1 and TRBJ2-2, with a possible D match to TRBD2 (6 bases). The receptor's source is a woman between 35 and 50 years old in good health and CMV-seronegative. The sequenced sample consisted of PBMCs. CDR3 amino acids: CASSQSRGSGNTGELFF. The CDR3 DNA reads as TGCGCCAGCAGCCAATCGAGGGGTAGCGGGAACACCGGGGAGCTGTTTTTT.